A selection of T cell receptor beta chains follows, all from one sample in a study of identical twins. TCRdb re-called the 5' RACE reads through MiXCR, storing one row per CDR3 protein. The sample has approximately 300,000 distinct CDR3 sequences, more than 8% seen once. The same sample was also studied in work on yellow fever vaccine responses in identical twins.

Sequencing was carried out using CD8+ T cells sorted from blood. These receptors were obtained from a woman under 30 in good health. Both conserved end residues are part of each CDR3. Clone size is shown for a subset of rows, as once, few, many or a class of expanded clone.

clone_size | cdr3_length | v_call | cdr3_aa
few | 12 | TRBV15 | CATSSVSEAQYF
many | 14 | TRBV12-3/TRBV12-4 | CASRGLAGVYEQYF
many | 13 | TRBV27 | CASSWGSGRGQFF
- | 15 | TRBV7-9 | CASSDTGHSNQPQHF
- | 17 | TRBV29-1 | CSVEDLILAGGQDTQYF
many | 15 | TRBV15 | CATSPNRASYNEQFF
- | 12 | TRBV7-8 | CASSLRQDEQYF
many | 16 | TRBV4-1 | CASSQDGTPGQETQYF
- | 17 | TRBV23-1 | CASSQPSLAVSSYEQYF
- | 14 | TRBV29-1 | CSVRRTEDTGELFF
few | 19 | TRBV3-1 | CASSQDWLAGGGGYNEQFF
few | 14 | TRBV6-2/TRBV6-3 | CASSYGLGSGELFF
- | 16 | TRBV7-3 | CAISPGAGGHQETQYF
few | 13 | TRBV5-1 | CASTIGRADEQFF
few | 13 | TRBV7-3 | CASSDGRQDTQYF
many | 13 | TRBV27 | CASSFGLTDTQYF
many | 13 | TRBV27 | CASSLRGTYEQYF
- | 16 | TRBV4-2 | CASSRTPDSEFYGYTF
many | 13 | TRBV6-1 | CADDGWGTDTQYF
few | 16 | TRBV6-5 | CASSFASSAGRFEAFF
- | 16 | TRBV5-1 | CASSSSGSGSKNIQYF
many | 12 | TRBV7-9 | CASSSLSYEQYF
few | 19 | TRBV7-4 | CASRYPARVRGPRNTEAFF
many | 12 | TRBV19 | CASSIPGNEQFF
few | 15 | TRBV7-3 | CASSLASGGGYTQYF
- | 21 | TRBV24-1 | CATSVIPKTSGRASGTDTQYF
- | 13 | TRBV5-1 | CASSPGQDYGYTF
few | 13 | TRBV9 | CASSPEVVYEQYF
- | 13 | TRBV12-3/TRBV12-4 | CASSQSLGRVQYF
few | 12 | TRBV30 | CAWRTGEETQYF
- | 13 | TRBV10-3 | CAIRTGELDTQYF
few | 14 | TRBV9 | CASSGGPDTGELFF
- | 11 | TRBV7-9 | CASSFQNEQFF
few | 17 | TRBV28 | CASSLDAGSGFYSPLHF
many | 12 | TRBV12-3/TRBV12-4 | CASSLGGNTIYF
few | 13 | TRBV27 | CASGWIDSYEQYF
- | 12 | TRBV4-1 | CASSQDWLEQYF
few | 12 | TRBV18 | CASSHGDTEAFF
many | 15 | TRBV6-2/TRBV6-3 | CASSYLSGITYEQYF
many | 18 | TRBV3-1 | CASRPYRRGESGANVLTF
- | 17 | TRBV28 | CASSFNPRLSGSYEQYF
many | 15 | TRBV15 | CATSTRAGGPDEQFF
many | 11 | TRBV5-1 | CASSQDRYYTF
many | 13 | TRBV12-3/TRBV12-4 | CASTWTENEKLFF
many | 13 | TRBV20-1 | CSSHRGDNEKLFF
many | 14 | TRBV27 | CASSLEVAGYEQYF
many | 13 | TRBV7-9 | CAIGQATNEKLFF
many | 11 | TRBV11-1 | CASSVEETQYF
many | 17 | TRBV20-1 | CSARDGVGSTNTGELFF
- | 16 | TRBV7-9 | CASSSRGVGRTYEQYF
many | 13 | TRBV5-5 | CASSWDSGNTIYF
many | 16 | TRBV7-9 | CASSLEGDSYNSPLHF